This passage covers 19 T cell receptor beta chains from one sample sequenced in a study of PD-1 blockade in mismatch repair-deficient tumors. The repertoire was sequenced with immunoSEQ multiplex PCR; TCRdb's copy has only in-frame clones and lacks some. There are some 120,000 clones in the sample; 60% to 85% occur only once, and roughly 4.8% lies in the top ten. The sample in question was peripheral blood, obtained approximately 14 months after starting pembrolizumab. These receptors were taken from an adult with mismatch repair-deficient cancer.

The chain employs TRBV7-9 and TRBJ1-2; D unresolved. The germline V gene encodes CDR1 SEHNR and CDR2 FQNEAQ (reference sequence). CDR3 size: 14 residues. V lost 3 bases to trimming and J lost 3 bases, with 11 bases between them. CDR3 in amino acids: CASSFEGSYYGYTF. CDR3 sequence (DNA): TGTGCCAGCAGCTTTGAAGGGTCGTACTATGGCTACACCTTC.

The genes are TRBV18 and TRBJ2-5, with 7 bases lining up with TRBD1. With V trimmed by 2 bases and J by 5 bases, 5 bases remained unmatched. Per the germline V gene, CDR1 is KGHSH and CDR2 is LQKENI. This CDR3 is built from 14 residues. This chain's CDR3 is CASSPETGWETQYF. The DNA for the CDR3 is TGTGCCAGCTCACCAGAGACAGGGTGGGAGACCCAGTACTTC.

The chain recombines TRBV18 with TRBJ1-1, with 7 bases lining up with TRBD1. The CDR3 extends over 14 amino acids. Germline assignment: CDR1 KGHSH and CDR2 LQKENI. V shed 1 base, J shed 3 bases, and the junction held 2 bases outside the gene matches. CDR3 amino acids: CASSPQGADTEAFF. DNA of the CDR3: TGTGCCAGCTCACCACAGGGGGCGGACACTGAAGCTTTCTTT.

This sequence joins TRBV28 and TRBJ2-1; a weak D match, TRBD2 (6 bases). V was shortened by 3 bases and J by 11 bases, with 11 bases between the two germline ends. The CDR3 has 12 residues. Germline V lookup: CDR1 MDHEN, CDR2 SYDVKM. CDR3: CASSLTREKQFF. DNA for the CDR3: TGTGCCAGCAGTTTGACTCGGGAGAAGCAGTTCTTC.

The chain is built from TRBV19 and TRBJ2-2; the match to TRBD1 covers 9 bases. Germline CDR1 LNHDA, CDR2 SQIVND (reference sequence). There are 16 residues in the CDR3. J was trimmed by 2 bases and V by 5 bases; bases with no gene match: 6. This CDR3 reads CASSPRTGANTGELFF. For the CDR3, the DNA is TGTGCCAGTAGTCCTAGGACAGGGGCAAACACCGGGGAGCTGTTTTTT. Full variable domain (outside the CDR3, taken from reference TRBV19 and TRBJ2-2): DGGITQSPKYLFRKEGQNVTLSCEQNLNHDAMYWYRQDPGQGLRLIYYSQIVNDFQKGDIAEGYSVSREKKESFPLTVTSAQKNPTAFYLCASSPRTGANTGELFFGEGSRLTVL.

The CDR3 region is CASSYSQGLYTDTQYF. CDR3 nucleotide sequence: TGTGCCAGCAGTTACTCCCAAGGGCTCTACACAGATACGCAGTATTTT. This chain links TRBV6-5 with TRBJ2-3; no definite D call. This CDR3 comprises 16 residues. Germline CDR1 MNHEY, CDR2 SVGAGI. V lost 0 bases and J 2 bases, leaving 12 bases between the germline ends.

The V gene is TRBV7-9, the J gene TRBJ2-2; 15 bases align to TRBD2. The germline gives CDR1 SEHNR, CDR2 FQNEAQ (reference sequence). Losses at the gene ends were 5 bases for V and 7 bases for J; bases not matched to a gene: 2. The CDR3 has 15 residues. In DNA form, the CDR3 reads TGTGCCAGCAGCCCGGGACTAGCGGGAGGCGGGGAGCTGTTTTTT. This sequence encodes CASSPGLAGGGELFF.

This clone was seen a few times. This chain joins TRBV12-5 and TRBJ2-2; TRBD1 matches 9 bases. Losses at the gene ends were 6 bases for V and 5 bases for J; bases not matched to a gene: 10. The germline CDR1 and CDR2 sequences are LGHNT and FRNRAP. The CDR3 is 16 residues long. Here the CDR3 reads CASGTPIQGATGELFF. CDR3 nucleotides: TGTGCTAGTGGCACCCCTATACAGGGGGCTACCGGGGAGCTGTTTTTT. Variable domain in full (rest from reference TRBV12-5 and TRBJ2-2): DARVTQTPRHKVTEMGQEVTMRCQPILGHNTVFWYRQTMMQGLELLAYFRNRAPLDDSGMPKDRFSAEMPDATLATLKIQPSEPRDSAVYFCASGTPIQGATGELFFGEGSRLTVL.

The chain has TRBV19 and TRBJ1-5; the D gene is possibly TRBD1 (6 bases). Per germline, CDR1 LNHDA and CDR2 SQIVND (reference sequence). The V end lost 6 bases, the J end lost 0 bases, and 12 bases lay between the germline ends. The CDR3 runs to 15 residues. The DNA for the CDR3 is TGTGCCAGTAGCACACAGGGAAATAGCAATCAGCCCCAGCATTTT. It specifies CASSTQGNSNQPQHF. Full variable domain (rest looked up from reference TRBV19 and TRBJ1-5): DGGITQSPKYLFRKEGQNVTLSCEQNLNHDAMYWYRQDPGQGLRLIYYSQIVNDFQKGDIAEGYSVSREKKESFPLTVTSAQKNPTAFYLCASSTQGNSNQPQHFGDGTRLSIL.

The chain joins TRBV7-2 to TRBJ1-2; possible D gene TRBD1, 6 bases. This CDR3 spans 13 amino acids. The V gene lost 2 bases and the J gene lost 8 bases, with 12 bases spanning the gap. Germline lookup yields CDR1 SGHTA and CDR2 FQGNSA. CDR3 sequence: CASSLPGALGYTF. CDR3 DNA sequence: TGTGCCAGCAGCTTACCGGGGGCACTGGGCTACACCTTC.

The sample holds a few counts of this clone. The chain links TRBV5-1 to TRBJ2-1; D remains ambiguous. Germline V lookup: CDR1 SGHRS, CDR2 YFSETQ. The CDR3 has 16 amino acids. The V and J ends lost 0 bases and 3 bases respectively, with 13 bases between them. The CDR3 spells CASSLGGVGVYNEQFF. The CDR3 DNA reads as TGCGCCAGCAGCTTGGGAGGTGTAGGAGTCTACAATGAGCAGTTCTTC.

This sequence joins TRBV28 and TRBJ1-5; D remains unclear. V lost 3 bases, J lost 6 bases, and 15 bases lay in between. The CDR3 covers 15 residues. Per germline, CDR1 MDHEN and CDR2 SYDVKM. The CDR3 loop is CASSLVRAGSQPQHF. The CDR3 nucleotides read TGTGCCAGCAGTTTGGTCCGGGCCGGCAGTCAGCCCCAGCATTTT.

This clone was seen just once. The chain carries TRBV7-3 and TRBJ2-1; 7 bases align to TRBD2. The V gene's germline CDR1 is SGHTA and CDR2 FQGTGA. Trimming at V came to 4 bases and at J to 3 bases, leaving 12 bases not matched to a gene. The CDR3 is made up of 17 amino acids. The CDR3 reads CASSSLYREEGYNEQFF. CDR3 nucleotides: TGTGCCAGCAGCTCCCTTTATCGGGAGGAGGGCTACAATGAGCAGTTCTTC.

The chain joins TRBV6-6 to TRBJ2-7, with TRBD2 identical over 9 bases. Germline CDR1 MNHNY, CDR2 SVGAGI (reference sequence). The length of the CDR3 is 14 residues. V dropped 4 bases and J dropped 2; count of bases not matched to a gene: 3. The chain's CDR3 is CASSSPSGTYEQYF. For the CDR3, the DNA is TGTGCCAGCAGTTCTCCTAGCGGGACCTACGAGCAGTACTTC.

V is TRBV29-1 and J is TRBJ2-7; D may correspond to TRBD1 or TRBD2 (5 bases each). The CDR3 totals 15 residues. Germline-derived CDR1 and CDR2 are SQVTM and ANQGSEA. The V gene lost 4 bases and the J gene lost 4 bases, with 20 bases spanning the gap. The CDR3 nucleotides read TGCAGCGTTGTGGGGGACGTTTGGACAAGATACGAGCAGTACTTC. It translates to CSVVGDVWTRYEQYF.

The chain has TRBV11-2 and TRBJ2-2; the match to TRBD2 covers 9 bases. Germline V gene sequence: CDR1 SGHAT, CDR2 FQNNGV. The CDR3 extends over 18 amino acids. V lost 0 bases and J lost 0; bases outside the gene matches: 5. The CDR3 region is CASSLDLLAGSNTGELFF. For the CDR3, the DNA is TGTGCCAGCAGCTTAGATCTCCTAGCGGGGTCGAACACCGGGGAGCTGTTTTTT.

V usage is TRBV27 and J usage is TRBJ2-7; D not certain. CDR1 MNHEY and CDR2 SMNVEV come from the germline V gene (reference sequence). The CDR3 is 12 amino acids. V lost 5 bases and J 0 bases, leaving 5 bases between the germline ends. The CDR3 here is CASSQNSYEQYF. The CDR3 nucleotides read TGTGCCAGCAGTCAAAACTCCTACGAGCAGTACTTC.

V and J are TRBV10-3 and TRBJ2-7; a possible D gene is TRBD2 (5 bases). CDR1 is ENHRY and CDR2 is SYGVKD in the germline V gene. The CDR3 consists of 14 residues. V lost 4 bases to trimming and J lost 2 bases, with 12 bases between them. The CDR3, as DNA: TGTGCCATCAGTGTCCGGGGTTCCCCCTACGAGCAGTACTTC. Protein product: CAISVRGSPYEQYF.

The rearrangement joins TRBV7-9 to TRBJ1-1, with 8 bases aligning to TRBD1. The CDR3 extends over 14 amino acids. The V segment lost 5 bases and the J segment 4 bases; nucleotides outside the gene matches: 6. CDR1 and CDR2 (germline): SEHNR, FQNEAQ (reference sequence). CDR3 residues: CASSPPQGGTEAFF. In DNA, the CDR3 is TGTGCCAGCAGCCCCCCACAGGGGGGCACTGAAGCTTTCTTT. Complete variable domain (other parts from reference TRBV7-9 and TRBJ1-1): DTGVSQNPRHKITKRGQNVTFRCDPISEHNRLYWYRQTLGQGPEFLTYFQNEAQLEKSRLLSDRFSAERPKGSFSTLEIQRTEQGDSAMYLCASSPPQGGTEAFFGQGTRLTVV.